What follows are 11 T cell receptor beta chains derived from one specimen sequenced in a study of blood T cell repertoires in COVID-19. TCRdb keeps only in-frame clones here, not all; method: immunoSEQ multiplex PCR. Here the sample spans 150,000 to 200,000 clones, around four fifths being singletons. The sample was PBMCs or T cells enriched from blood (not recorded which). The receptors come from a woman in her fifties or sixties who had recovered from COVID-19.

This clone appeared a few times. This sequence joins TRBV18 and TRBJ2-3; D perhaps matches TRBD1 (6 bases). Germline V gene lookup returns CDR1 KGHSH and CDR2 LQKENI. The CDR3 totals 13 residues. V was pared by 6 bases and J by 5 bases, with 12 bases between. CDR3 protein: CASSPNREDTQYF. CDR3 DNA: TGTGCCAGCTCCCCTAACAGGGAAGATACGCAGTATTTT.

In this sample, this clone turned up a few times. The V gene is TRBV28, the J gene TRBJ1-5; no reliable D call. This CDR3 comprises 15 residues. Trimming took off 3 bases at V and 2 bases at J, with 11 bases between the two ends. The germline CDR1 and CDR2 sequences are MDHEN and SYDVKM. The CDR3: CASSFGGSGNQPQHF. DNA for the CDR3: TGTGCCAGCAGTTTTGGAGGATCAGGCAATCAGCCCCAGCATTTT.

CDR3 sequence reads: CASSENLGPSGYTF. The CDR3 bases are TGTGCCAGCAGTGAAAATTTGGGCCCATCGGGCTACACCTTC. The chain links TRBV6-1 to TRBJ1-2; D call uncertain. CDR3 length equals 14 residues. Germline CDR1 MNHNS, CDR2 SASEGT. V was cut by 2 bases and J by 8 bases, with 15 bases left in between.

The chain joins TRBV15 to TRBJ2-3, with D maybe TRBD2 (6 bases). Germline assignment: CDR1 LNHNV and CDR2 YYDKDF (reference sequence). Trimming left V 6 bases short and J 2 bases short, with 12 bases between. The CDR3 loop spans 14 amino acids. The DNA for the CDR3 is TGTGCCACCAGTCGGGAGATACTCACAGATACGCAGTATTTT. It specifies CATSREILTDTQYF.

V usage is TRBV2 and J usage is TRBJ2-1, with D maybe TRBD2 (6 bases). The V gene lost 1 base and the J gene lost 4 bases, with 11 bases spanning the gap. The germline V gene encodes CDR1 SNHLY and CDR2 FYNNEI. This CDR3 region has 15 residues. CDR3 residues: CASSEGVAAYNEQFF. The CDR3 DNA sequence: TGTGCCAGCAGTGAAGGGGTAGCGGCGTACAATGAGCAGTTCTTC.

The V and J genes are TRBV11-2 and TRBJ1-1, with 7 bases lining up with TRBD1. CDR1 SGHAT and CDR2 FQNNGV come from the germline V gene. The CDR3 length is 14 residues. Trimming at V came to 4 bases and at J to 6 bases, leaving 8 bases not matched to a gene. CDR3 coding DNA: TGTGCCAGCAGCTACGGCCGACAGGGCCCTGAAGCTTTCTTT. Amino acids: CASSYGRQGPEAFF. The variable domain in full, completed from reference TRBV11-2 and TRBJ1-1, reads EAGVAQSPRYKIIEKRQSVAFWCNPISGHATLYWYQQILGQGPKLLIQFQNNGVVDDSQLPKDRFSAERLKGVDSTLKIQPAKLEDSAVYLCASSYGRQGPEAFFGQGTRLTVV.

V is TRBV3-1 (or the pseudogene TRBV3-2) and J is TRBJ1-5, with D possibly TRBD1 on 5 matching bases. The length of the CDR3 is 14 residues. Germline CDR1 reads LGHDT; CDR2 reads YNNKEL (reference sequence). V lost 0 bases and J lost 5, with 8 bases in between. The CDR3 spells CASSQEGGYQPQHF. In nucleotides, the CDR3 is TGTGCCAGCAGCCAAGAGGGGGGATATCAGCCCCAGCATTTT.

CDR3 sequence (DNA): TGTGCCAGCATGTTGGCTAAGGAGGGGACCGAGCAGTACTTC. Its translation is CASMLAKEGTEQYF. V usage is TRBV27 and J usage is TRBJ2-7; weak D call: TRBD2 (6 bases). CDR1 MNHEY and CDR2 SMNVEV come from the germline V gene (reference sequence). The CDR3 has 14 residues. Trimming pared 7 bases from V and 6 bases from J, leaving 19 bases between.

V gene TRBV11-2 combines with J gene TRBJ1-2, with D hard to call. Trimming stripped 4 bases from V and 10 bases from J, with 7 bases between. This CDR3 has 10 residues. Germline CDR1 SGHAT, CDR2 FQNNGV. The CDR3 protein is CASSSLFYTF. DNA of the CDR3: TGTGCCAGCAGCTCACTCTTCTACACCTTC.

The rearrangement links TRBV27 to TRBJ2-7, with D perhaps matching TRBD2 (5 bases). CDR1 and CDR2 (germline): MNHEY, SMNVEV (reference sequence). The V gene lost 0 bases and the J gene lost 7 bases, with 19 bases spanning the gap. There are 16 residues in the CDR3. The CDR3 DNA follows: TGTGCCAGCAGTTTATCGTTCGGACTGGCTCTGGGGGAGCAGTACTTC. Protein product: CASSLSFGLALGEQYF.

V is TRBV11-2 and J is TRBJ2-3, with 10 bases fitting TRBD2. The CDR3 is 15 residues long. V was clipped by 5 bases and J by 5 bases; unmatched bases: 7. Germline V gene sequence: CDR1 SGHAT, CDR2 FQNNGV. DNA for the CDR3: TGTGCCAGCAGCCGGACTAGCGGCGCGGTAGATACGCAGTATTTT. Protein product: CASSRTSGAVDTQYF.